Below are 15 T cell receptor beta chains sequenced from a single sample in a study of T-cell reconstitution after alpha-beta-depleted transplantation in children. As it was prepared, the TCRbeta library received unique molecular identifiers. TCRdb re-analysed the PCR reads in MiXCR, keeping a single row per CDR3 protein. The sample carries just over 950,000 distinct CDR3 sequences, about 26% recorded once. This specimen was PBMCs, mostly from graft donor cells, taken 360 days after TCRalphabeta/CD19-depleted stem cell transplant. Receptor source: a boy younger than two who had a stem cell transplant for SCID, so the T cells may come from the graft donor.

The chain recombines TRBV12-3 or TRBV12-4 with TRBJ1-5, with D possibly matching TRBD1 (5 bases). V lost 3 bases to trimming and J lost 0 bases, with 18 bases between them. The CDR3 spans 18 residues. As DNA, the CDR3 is TGTGCCAGCAGTTTCTCTGGGGTCGCCGGGGGTAGCAATCAGCCCCAGCATTTT. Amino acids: CASSFSGVAGGSNQPQHF.

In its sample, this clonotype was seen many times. The CDR3 sequence is CASSFISNEAFF. The CDR3 nucleotides read TGTGCCAGCAGCTTTATCAGCAATGAAGCTTTCTTT. The genes are TRBV7-9 and TRBJ1-1, with unresolved D. This CDR3 has 12 residues. CDR1 SEHNR and CDR2 FQNEAQ come from the germline V gene (reference sequence). V lost 3 bases and J lost 7, with 9 bases in between.

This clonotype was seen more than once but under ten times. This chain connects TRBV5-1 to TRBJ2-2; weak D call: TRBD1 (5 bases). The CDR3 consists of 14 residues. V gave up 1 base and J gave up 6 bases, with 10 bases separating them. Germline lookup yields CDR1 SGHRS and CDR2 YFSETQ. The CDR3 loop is CASSLLPRAGELFF. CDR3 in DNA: TGCGCCAGCAGCTTGTTACCCAGGGCCGGGGAGCTGTTTTTT. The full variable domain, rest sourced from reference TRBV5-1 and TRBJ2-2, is KAGVTQTPRYLIKTRGQQVTLSCSPISGHRSVSWYQQTPGQGLQFLFEYFSETQRNKGNFPGRFSGRQFSNSRSEMNVSTLELGDSALYLCASSLLPRAGELFFGEGSRLTVL.

CDR3 sequence: CASSPVAGGHNEQFF. The CDR3 DNA reads as TGCGCCAGCAGCCCGGTAGCGGGGGGCCATAATGAGCAGTTCTTC. The J gene is TRBJ2-1, the V gene TRBV4-1; 10 positions agree with TRBD2. With 4 bases clipped from V and 7 bases from J, the junction kept 7 bases outside the gene matches. Germline V gives CDR1 MGHRA, CDR2 YSYEKL. This CDR3 is 15 amino acids long.

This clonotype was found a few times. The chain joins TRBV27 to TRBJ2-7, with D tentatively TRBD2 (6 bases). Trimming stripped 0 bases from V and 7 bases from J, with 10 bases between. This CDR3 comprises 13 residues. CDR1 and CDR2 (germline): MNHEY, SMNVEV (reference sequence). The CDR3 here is CASSLSRAGEQYF. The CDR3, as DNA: TGTGCCAGCAGTTTATCGAGGGCGGGAGAGCAGTACTTC.

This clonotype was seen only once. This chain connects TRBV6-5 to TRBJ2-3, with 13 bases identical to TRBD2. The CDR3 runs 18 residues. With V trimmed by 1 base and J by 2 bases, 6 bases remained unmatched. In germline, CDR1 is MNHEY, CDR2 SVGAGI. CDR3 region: CASSYLGGLAGDTDTQYF. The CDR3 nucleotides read TGTGCCAGCAGTTACTTGGGCGGACTAGCGGGGGACACAGATACGCAGTATTTT.

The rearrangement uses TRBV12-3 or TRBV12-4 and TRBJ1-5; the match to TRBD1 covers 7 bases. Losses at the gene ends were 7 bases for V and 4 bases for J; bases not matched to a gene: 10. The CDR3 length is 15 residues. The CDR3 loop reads CASILRGQRNQPQHF. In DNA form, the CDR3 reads TGTGCCAGCATCCTCCGGGGACAGAGGAATCAGCCCCAGCATTTT.

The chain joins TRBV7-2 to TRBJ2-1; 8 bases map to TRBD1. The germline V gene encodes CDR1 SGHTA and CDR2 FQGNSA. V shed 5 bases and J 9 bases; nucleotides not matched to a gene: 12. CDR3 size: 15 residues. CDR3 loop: CASSPARQGFGEQFF. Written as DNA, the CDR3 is TGTGCCAGCAGCCCTGCGAGACAGGGGTTCGGTGAGCAGTTCTTC.

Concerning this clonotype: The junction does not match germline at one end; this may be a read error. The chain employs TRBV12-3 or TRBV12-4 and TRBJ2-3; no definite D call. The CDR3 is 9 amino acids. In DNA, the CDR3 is TGTGCCAGCAGTCCACCGGAAAATTTT. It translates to CASSPPENF.

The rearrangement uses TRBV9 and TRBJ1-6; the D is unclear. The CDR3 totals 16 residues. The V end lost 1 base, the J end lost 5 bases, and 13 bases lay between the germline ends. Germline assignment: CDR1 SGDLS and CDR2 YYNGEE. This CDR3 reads CASSVYGIPDNSPLHF. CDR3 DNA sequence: TGTGCCAGCAGCGTATACGGTATTCCGGATAATTCACCCCTCCACTTT.

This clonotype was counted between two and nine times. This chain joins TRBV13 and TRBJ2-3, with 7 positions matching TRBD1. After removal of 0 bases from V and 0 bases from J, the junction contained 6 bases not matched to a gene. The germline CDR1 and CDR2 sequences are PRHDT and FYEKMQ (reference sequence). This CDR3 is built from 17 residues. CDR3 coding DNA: TGTGCCAGCAGCTTAGGTTTTTGGGACAGAAGCACAGATACGCAGTATTTT. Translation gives CASSLGFWDRSTDTQYF.

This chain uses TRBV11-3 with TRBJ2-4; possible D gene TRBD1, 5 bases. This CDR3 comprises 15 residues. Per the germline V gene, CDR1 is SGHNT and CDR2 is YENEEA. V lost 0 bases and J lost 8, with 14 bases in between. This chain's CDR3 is CASSLEEGVWDIQYF. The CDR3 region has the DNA TGTGCCAGCAGCTTAGAGGAAGGGGTTTGGGACATTCAGTACTTC.

CDR3 region: CASSLAWGGSANEKLFF. Here the CDR3 DNA reads TGTGCCAGCAGCCTAGCATGGGGAGGATCGGCTAATGAAAAACTGTTTTTT. V usage is TRBV12-3 or TRBV12-4 and J usage is TRBJ1-4; no firm D call. V dropped 6 bases and J dropped 3 bases, with 20 bases sitting between them. This CDR3 is built from 17 residues.

The CDR3 spells CASSPLDGGVSSYEQYF. The CDR3 bases are TGTGCCAGCAGTCCCCTCGACGGGGGGGTAAGCTCCTACGAGCAGTACTTC. The chain combines TRBV6-2 or TRBV6-3 with TRBJ2-7, with 8 positions matching TRBD2. The ends lost 5 bases at V and 0 bases at J; junction bases unmatched: 12. The CDR3 spans 17 residues. From germline, CDR1 is MNHEY and CDR2 SVGEGT.

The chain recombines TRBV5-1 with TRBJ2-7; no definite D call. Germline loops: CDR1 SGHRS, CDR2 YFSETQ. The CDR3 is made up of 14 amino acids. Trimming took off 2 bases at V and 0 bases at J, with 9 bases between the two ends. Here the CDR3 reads CASSFRLNSYEQYF. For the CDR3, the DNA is TGCGCCAGCAGCTTCCGACTCAACTCCTACGAGCAGTACTTC.